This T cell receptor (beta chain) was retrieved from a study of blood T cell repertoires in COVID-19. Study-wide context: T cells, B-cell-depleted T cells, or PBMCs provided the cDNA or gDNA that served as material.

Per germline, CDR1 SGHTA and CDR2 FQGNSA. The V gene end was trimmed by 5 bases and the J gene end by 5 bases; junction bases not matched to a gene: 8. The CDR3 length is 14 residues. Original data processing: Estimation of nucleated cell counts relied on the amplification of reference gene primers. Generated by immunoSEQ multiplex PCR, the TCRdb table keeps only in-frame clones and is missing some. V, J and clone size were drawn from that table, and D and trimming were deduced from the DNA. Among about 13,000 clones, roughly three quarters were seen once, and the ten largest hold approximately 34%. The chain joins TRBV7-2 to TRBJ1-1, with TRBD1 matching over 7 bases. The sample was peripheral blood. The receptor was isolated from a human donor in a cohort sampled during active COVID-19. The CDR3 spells CASSPRQGGTEAFF. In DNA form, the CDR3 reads TGTGCCAGCAGCCCCAGACAGGGTGGGACTGAAGCTTTCTTT. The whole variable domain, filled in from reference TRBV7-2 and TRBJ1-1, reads GAGVSQSPSNKVTEKGKDVELRCDPISGHTALYWYRQSLGQGLEFLIYFQGNSAPDKSGLPSDRFSAERTGGSVSTLTIQRTQQEDSAVYLCASSPRQGGTEAFFGQGTRLTVV.